These T cell receptor beta chains were read from a single sample in a study of blood T cell repertoires in COVID-19. Only in-frame clones appear in the TCRdb table, and some are missing; sequencing was by immunoSEQ multiplex PCR. The profile covers about 220,000 clones, with about nine tenths appearing a single time and 3% to 4.5% taken by the ten largest. Sequenced input: PBMCs or T cells enriched from blood (not recorded which). The receptors come from a woman in her forties with acute COVID-19. Both conserved end residues are part of each CDR3. A D gene is named only where the DNA matches it firmly.

>TRBV6-5|TRBD1|TRBJ2-7
CASSSTTGFVRGEQYF
TGTGCCAGCAGTTCCACGACAGGGTTCGTAAGGGGAGAGCAGTACTTC
>TRBV5-1|TRBD1|TRBJ1-6
CASSSKGQGNNSPLHF
TGCGCCAGCAGCTCTAAAGGACAGGGCAACAATTCACCCCTCCACTTT
>TRBV5-4|.|TRBJ2-5
CASSLVNYPAETQYF
TGTGCCAGCAGCTTGGTTAACTATCCGGCAGAGACCCAGTACTTC
>TRBV7-2|TRBD1|TRBJ2-1
CASSLDRGNEQFF
TGTGCCAGCAGCTTAGACAGGGGCAATGAGCAGTTCTTC
>TRBV7-9|TRBD1|TRBJ1-5
CASSLGQGRNSNQPQHF
TGTGCCAGCAGCTTAGGACAGGGAAGGAATAGCAATCAGCCCCAGCATTTT
>TRBV13|.|TRBJ1-5
CASLRAGGNQPQHF
TGTGCCAGCCTGCGGGCAGGCGGCAATCAGCCCCAGCATTTT
>TRBV19|TRBD1|TRBJ1-4
CASKIGDRVNEKLFF
TGTGCCAGTAAAATTGGGGACAGGGTGAATGAAAAACTGTTTTTT
>TRBV2|TRBD2|TRBJ2-5
CASSERGGSALETQYF
TGTGCCAGCAGTGAAAGGGGAGGGAGCGCTTTGGAGACCCAGTACTTC
>TRBV7-9|TRBD2|TRBJ2-3
CASSPRWASGDTDTQYF
TGTGCCAGCAGCCCCCGGTGGGCTAGCGGGGACACAGATACGCAGTATTTT
>TRBV18|TRBD1|TRBJ2-5
CASSITRQGRQETQYF
TGTGCCAGCAGCATCACAAGACAGGGGCGGCAAGAAACCCAGTACTTC
>TRBV5-1|TRBD2|TRBJ2-1
CASSLRSAGGYNEQFF
TGCGCCAGCAGCCTCAGATCAGCGGGGGGGTATAATGAGCAGTTCTTC